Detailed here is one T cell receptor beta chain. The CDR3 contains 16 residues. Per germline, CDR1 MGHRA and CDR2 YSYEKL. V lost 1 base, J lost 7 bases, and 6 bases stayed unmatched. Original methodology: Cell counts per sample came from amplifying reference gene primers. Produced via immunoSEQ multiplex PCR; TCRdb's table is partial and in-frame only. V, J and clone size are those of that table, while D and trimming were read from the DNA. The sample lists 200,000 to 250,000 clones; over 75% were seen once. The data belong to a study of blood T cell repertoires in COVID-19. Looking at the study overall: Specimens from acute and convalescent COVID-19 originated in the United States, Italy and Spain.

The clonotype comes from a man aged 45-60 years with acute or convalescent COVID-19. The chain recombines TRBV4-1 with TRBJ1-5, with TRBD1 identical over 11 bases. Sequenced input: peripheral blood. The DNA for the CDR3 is TGCGCCAGCAGCCAAGTAGGGACAGGGGGTCGACAGCCCCAGCATTTT. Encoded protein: CASSQVGTGGRQPQHF.